This TCR beta chain was sequenced in a study of cytomegalovirus exposure and HLA in healthy donors. Whole-study results and caveats: An observed cluster of highly shared sequence variants was recorded as a likely sequencing artifact.

Researchers ran the PCR with 60 Vbeta and 13 Jbeta primers. TCRdb keeps only in-frame clones here, not all; method: immunoSEQ multiplex PCR. Of under 150,000 clones in the sample, over 65% were seen once. The CDR3 consists of 17 residues. Germline assignment: CDR1 SQVTM and CDR2 ANQGSEA. J gave up 4 bases and V 5 bases, and 17 bases lay outside the gene matches. Worth noting for this clone: Its specificity is not known.

The receptor's source is a woman between 18 and 29 years old in good health and CMV-seronegative. The V gene is TRBV29-1, the J gene TRBJ2-3; the match to TRBD2 covers 8 bases. The sample was PBMCs. CDR3 nucleotides: TGCAGCGTTTATACTATTTTCCAGCGGGAGTCAGCAGATACGCAGTATTTT. Translation: CSVYTIFQRESADTQYF.